The rows below give T cell receptor beta chains drawn from one sample of a study of memory CD4+ T cells and cytomegalovirus serostatus. This table comes from immunoSEQ multiplex PCR, and its TCRdb copy is limited to in-frame clones, with some not included. The top ten clones hold approximately 1% of a sample with around 50,000 clones, roughly three quarters of them seen once. Sequenced material: memory CD4+ T cells from blood. These receptors came from an adult in good health and CMV-seronegative. Both conserved end residues are part of each CDR3. The D gene is left open where the match is weak. Some rows have no size entry. The others give once, few or many, or a class for an expanded clone.

d_call cdr3_length j_call v_call clone_size cdr3_aa cdr3_nt
- 16 TRBJ2-2 TRBV7-9 - CASSLGWQGNTGELFF TGTGCCAGCAGCTTAGGCTGGCAGGGCAACACCGGGGAGCTGTTTTTT
- 12 TRBJ2-7 TRBV6-1 - CASSGDSYEQYF TGTGCCAGCAGTGGGGATTCCTACGAGCAGTACTTC
- 14 TRBJ2-5 TRBV5-1 few CASSLERLGETQYF TGCGCCAGCAGCTTGGAGAGGCTGGGAGAGACCCAGTACTTC
- 15 TRBJ1-4 TRBV7-2 - CASSLLGFGNEKLFF TGTGCCAGCAGCTTATTAGGTTTCGGGAATGAAAAACTGTTTTTT
TRBD2 16 TRBJ2-7 TRBV4-3 - CASSQEVGLAGYEQYF TGCGCCAGCAGCCAAGAGGTGGGACTAGCTGGGTACGAGCAGTACTTC
- 14 TRBJ1-5 TRBV30 - CAWSRTEELQPQHF TGTGCCTGGAGTAGGACAGAAGAGCTTCAGCCCCAGCATTTT
TRBD1 15 TRBJ1-2 TRBV10-3 - CAIRGQGDSNYGYTF TGTGCCATCCGGGGGCAGGGGGACTCTAACTATGGCTACACCTTC
- 12 TRBJ1-2 TRBV30 - CAWSEGSRGYTF TGTGCCTGGAGTGAGGGGAGTAGGGGCTACACCTTC
- 16 TRBJ1-2 TRBV18 - CASSPNLQSYNYGYTF TGTGCCAGCTCACCTAATTTGCAGAGTTATAACTATGGCTACACCTTC
- 16 TRBJ2-1 TRBV4-3 - CASSQNFLTNYNEQFF TGCGCCAGCAGCCAAAATTTTCTAACAAATTACAATGAGCAGTTCTTC
- 15 TRBJ2-1 TRBV5-4 - CASSRQGGLYNEQFF TGTGCCAGCAGCCGTCAGGGGGGACTCTACAATGAGCAGTTCTTC
- 13 TRBJ2-7 TRBV11-2 once CASSLEPALGQYF TGTGCCAGCAGCTTAGAACCAGCCTTAGGGCAGTACTTC
- 13 TRBJ2-7 TRBV2 - CATLLDGPNEQYF TGTGCCACCCTACTAGACGGTCCCAACGAGCAGTACTTC
- 14 TRBJ2-1 TRBV6-1 - CASSEAGATREQFF TGTGCCAGCAGTGAAGCGGGAGCTACCCGTGAGCAGTTCTTC
TRBD2 17 TRBJ2-1 TRBV9 once CASSVGLAGSSYNEQFF TGTGCCAGCAGCGTGGGACTAGCGGGTAGCTCCTACAATGAGCAGTTCTTC
TRBD1 15 TRBJ1-2 TRBV7-9 - CASSFLQGVSYGYTF TGTGCCAGCAGCTTTTTACAGGGGGTTTCGTATGGCTACACCTTC
TRBD1 15 TRBJ1-5 TRBV6-5 few CASSYSAGGSQPQHF TGTGCCAGCAGTTACTCGGCAGGGGGCAGTCAGCCCCAGCATTTT
- 14 TRBJ1-2 TRBV6-1 - CASRRHGANYGYTF TGTGCCAGCAGGAGACACGGAGCTAACTATGGCTACACCTTC
- 16 TRBJ2-3 TRBV5-1 - CASSPQGYSSTDTQYF TGCGCCAGCAGCCCACAGGGCTACTCTAGCACAGATACGCAGTATTTT
TRBD2 13 TRBJ2-3 TRBV6-5 once CASSSQLATQLDF TGTGCCAGCAGTTCCCAACTAGCGACGCAGTTGGATTTT
- 14 TRBJ2-4 TRBV9 - CASSDPGVGNIQYF TGTGCCAGCAGTGATCCAGGGGTAGGGAACATTCAGTACTTC
TRBD1 14 TRBJ1-2 TRBV5-1 - CASSPGTDTMGYTF TGCGCCAGCAGCCCCGGGACAGACACTATGGGCTACACCTTC
- 12 TRBJ2-7 TRBV7-2 - CASTRGSYEQYF TGTGCCAGCACCCGGGGCTCCTACGAGCAGTACTTC
TRBD2 15 TRBJ2-7 TRBV28 - CASSEGLAGPYEQYF TGTGCCAGCAGTGAGGGACTAGCGGGTCCCTACGAGCAGTACTTC